The source of this TCR beta chain is a study of cytomegalovirus exposure and HLA in healthy donors. Overall study findings and caveats: In a later analysis, compared with equally common non-associated chains, HLA-associated beta chains were more expanded. It was reportedly the case that the classifier diagnosed cytomegalovirus status with high specificity and sensitivity. Fewer N-insertions than the roughly 600-donor mean were reportedly shown by an Asian-associated ancestry cluster in a later analysis. Associated with cytomegalovirus, according to the listing, were 150 to 200 TCR beta chains.

In the case of this clone: Its antigen is unknown.

The CDR3 spans 15 residues. Trimming cost V 6 bases and J 4 bases, with 16 bases left between them. Germline V lookup: CDR1 WSHSY, CDR2 SAAADI. Vbeta (60) and Jbeta (13) primers were used in the PCR. The table came from immunoSEQ multiplex PCR; TCRdb's copy has only in-frame clones and leaves some out. The data show about 82,000 clones, with 70% to 85% seen just once and around 8.4% held by the top ten. This clonotype was obtained from a man aged 55 to 70 in good health and CMV-seronegative. The rearrangement links TRBV10-2 to TRBJ2-1; the D gene is possibly TRBD2 (6 bases). The sequenced sample consisted of PBMCs. CDR3 amino acids: CASRNRESSYNEQFF. The DNA for the CDR3 is TGCGCCAGCAGAAACCGGGAGTCCTCTTACAATGAGCAGTTCTTC.